These 23 T cell receptor beta chains share one sample of origin, sequenced in a study of T cells in Graves' hyperthyroidism and ophthalmopathy. RNA transcripts provided the source from which TCR beta CDR3 regions were amplified. A first-round RT-PCR of the TCR CDR3 used the HTBI primer set. TCRdb fed the multiplex PCR reads into MiXCR, producing one record per CDR3 protein. The sample comprises about 700,000 distinct CDR3 sequences, approximately 14% of which are singletons, and about 9.4% rests with the top ten. Source material: blood. These receptors were obtained from a woman under 30 with Graves' hyperthyroidism.

This clonotype has at least ten counts. This chain uses TRBV20-1 with TRBJ2-7; 12 positions match TRBD2. The CDR3 is 17 amino acids. Germline trimming cut 0 bases from V and 2 bases from J; bases unmatched to any gene: 8. Germline CDR1 DFQATT, CDR2 SNEGSKA (reference sequence). The CDR3 region is CSARDPPRTSGTYEQYF. The CDR3 DNA follows: TGCAGTGCTAGAGATCCCCCGAGGACTAGCGGGACCTACGAGCAGTACTTC.

This clonotype was counted at least ten times. The rearrangement joins TRBV3-1 to TRBJ1-1; tentative D call: TRBD1 (6 bases). This CDR3 region has 18 residues. Germline values: CDR1 LGHDT, CDR2 YNNKEL (reference sequence). Trimming removed 1 base at V and 5 bases at J, with 23 bases between. In DNA form, the CDR3 reads TGTGCCAGCAGCCAAGGGGCCAAGGTTTTGGGGGCTCCAACTGAAGCTTTCTTT. Translation: CASSQGAKVLGAPTEAFF.

The table lists this clonotype with many counts. V and J are TRBV19 and TRBJ2-2; no definite D call. Per the germline V gene, CDR1 is LNHDA and CDR2 is SQIVND (reference sequence). This CDR3 contains 13 residues. Trimming removed 3 bases at V and 5 bases at J, with 7 bases between. The CDR3: CASSIGGTGELFF. The CDR3 DNA sequence: TGTGCCAGTAGTATTGGTGGGACCGGGGAGCTGTTTTTT.

To note about this clonotype: This is likely a read error, given that the CDR3 carries no conserved phenylalanine or tryptophan at its end. The chain joins TRBV7-9 to TRBJ1-4; 7 positions match TRBD1. The CDR3 contains 16 residues. Germline V gene data show CDR1 as SEHNR and CDR2 as FQNEAQ (reference sequence). Germline trimming cut 5 bases from V and 4 bases from J; bases unmatched to any gene: 10. CDR3 protein: CASSRTRQGGNEKLFL. In DNA form, the CDR3 reads TGTGCCAGCAGCCGCACTCGACAGGGAGGTAATGAAAAACTGTTTCTT.

Many counts were recorded for this clonotype. V and J are TRBV12-3 or TRBV12-4 and TRBJ2-2, with TRBD1 matching 8 bases. This CDR3 contains 13 residues. Trimming at V came to 6 bases and at J to 6 bases, leaving 3 bases not matched to a gene. CDR3 protein: CASRDRDPGELFF. CDR3 in DNA: TGTGCCAGCAGGGACAGGGATCCCGGGGAGCTGTTTTTT.

The chain carries TRBV19 and TRBJ2-5; D remains ambiguous. V was clipped by 5 bases and J by 5 bases, with 9 bases between them. CDR1 is LNHDA, CDR2 SQIVND, per germline (reference sequence). The CDR3 length is 12 residues. The CDR3 DNA sequence: TGTGCCAGTAGTCGGAACGGGGAGACCCAGTACTTC. This translates into CASSRNGETQYF.

There are many counts of this clonotype. The J gene is TRBJ1-2, the V gene TRBV28, with D maybe TRBD1 (6 bases). The CDR3 consists of 13 residues. Trimming stripped 3 bases from V and 6 bases from J, with 11 bases between. Per germline, CDR1 MDHEN and CDR2 SYDVKM. The CDR3 region is CASSFSGAHGYTF. CDR3 DNA sequence: TGTGCCAGCAGTTTTTCGGGGGCTCATGGCTACACCTTC.

This clonotype appeared a few times. The rearrangement uses TRBV6-1 and TRBJ1-5; 8 bases are a match to TRBD1. The CDR3 runs 15 residues. The V and J ends lost 5 bases and 7 bases, in that order; junction bases with no gene match: 10. Germline CDR1 reads MNHNS; CDR2 reads SASEGT. CDR3 residues: CASSLSAGGYQPQHF. The CDR3 bases are TGTGCCAGCAGTCTATCGGCAGGGGGCTACCAGCCCCAGCATTTT.

This clonotype was seen repeatedly, ten times or more. The V call is TRBV28, the J call TRBJ2-7, with TRBD1 matching 7 bases. Germline V CDR1 and CDR2: MDHEN, SYDVKM. The length of the CDR3 is 15 residues. V shed 6 bases and J 0 bases; nucleotides not matched to a gene: 8. CDR3 protein: CASSPGTVSSYEQYF. In DNA, the CDR3 is TGTGCCAGCAGCCCTGGGACAGTTAGCTCCTACGAGCAGTACTTC.

The chain has TRBV7-6 and TRBJ2-2; the D gene could be TRBD1 or TRBD2 (5 bases each). The CDR3 runs to 13 residues. The germline V gene encodes CDR1 SGHVS and CDR2 FNYEAQ. Trimming removed 5 bases at V and 9 bases at J, with 13 bases between. CDR3 nucleotide sequence: TGTGCCAGCAGCACGGACGGGGCGAGGGAGCTGTTTTTT. It codes for CASSTDGARELFF.

The rearrangement joins TRBV7-9 to TRBJ2-1; 12 bases are a match to TRBD2. There are 16 residues in the CDR3. Germline V lookup: CDR1 SEHNR, CDR2 FQNEAQ (reference sequence). With 4 bases clipped from V and 7 bases from J, the junction kept 8 bases outside the gene matches. This CDR3 is CASSSRTSGIGNEQFF. The CDR3 region has the DNA TGTGCCAGCAGCTCAAGGACTAGCGGGATTGGGAATGAGCAGTTCTTC.

This clonotype was seen more than once but under ten times. The chain couples TRBV20-1 to TRBJ2-1; D is undetermined. The CDR3 is 15 residues long. Germline CDR1 is DFQATT and CDR2 is SNEGSKA (reference sequence). The V end was cut by 1 base, the J end by 0 bases, with 10 bases between. Here the CDR3 DNA reads TGCAGTGCTAGAGGGCCCGGATACTCCTACAATGAGCAGTTCTTC. Its translation is CSARGPGYSYNEQFF.

The CDR3 spells CATREDRVHNSPLHF. In DNA, the CDR3 is TGTGCCACCAGAGAGGACAGGGTCCATAATTCACCCCTCCACTTT. V and J are TRBV15 and TRBJ1-6, with 8 bases identical to TRBD1. The CDR3 has 15 residues. Germline trimming cut 6 bases from V and 5 bases from J; bases unmatched to any gene: 6. Looked up from germline, CDR1 is LNHNV and CDR2 is YYDKDF (reference sequence).

This clonotype appeared a few times. The chain couples TRBV6-2 or TRBV6-3 to TRBJ1-1; D is uncertain. Germline V gene lookup returns CDR1 MNHEY and CDR2 SVGEGT. The CDR3 length is 11 residues. Trimming left V 2 bases short and J 7 bases short, with 5 bases between. The CDR3 nucleotides are TGTGCCAGCAGTTACCTCCTTGAAGCTTTCTTT. Residues: CASSYLLEAFF.

At least ten counts were recorded for this clonotype. The rearrangement uses TRBV29-1 and TRBJ2-7, with 8 bases aligning to TRBD1. CDR3 size: 12 residues. V was clipped by 7 bases and J by 1 base; unmatched bases: 3. Germline CDR1 and CDR2: SQVTM and ANQGSEA. DNA of the CDR3: TGCAGCGCCCGGGACAGGTCCTACGAGCAGTACTTC. The encoded protein is CSARDRSYEQYF.

This clonotype has at least ten counts. The chain has TRBV12-3 or TRBV12-4 and TRBJ1-2; D possibly corresponds to TRBD1 (5 bases). This CDR3 has 13 residues. The V and J ends lost 5 bases and 4 bases respectively, with 11 bases between them. The CDR3 here is CASSPGRPYGYTF. CDR3 DNA sequence: TGTGCCAGCAGTCCGGGACGGCCCTATGGCTACACCTTC.

A few counts support this clonotype. This chain uses TRBV19 with TRBJ2-1; 7 bases map to TRBD2. Germline V CDR1 and CDR2: LNHDA, SQIVND (reference sequence). Unmatched junction bases numbered 4, after V lost 5 bases and J lost 0 bases. This CDR3 region has 15 residues. CDR3 protein: CASSWGGASYNEQFF. The CDR3 bases are TGTGCCAGTAGTTGGGGAGGGGCCTCCTACAATGAGCAGTTCTTC.

This clonotype appeared a few times. The CDR3 reads CASSAGVGTDTQYF. CDR3 coding DNA: TGTGCCAGCAGCGCGGGAGTTGGCACAGATACGCAGTATTTT. V and J are TRBV7-3 and TRBJ2-3, with 7 bases identical to TRBD2. V dropped 5 bases and J dropped 1; count of bases not matched to a gene: 3. The CDR3 has 14 residues. Germline loops: CDR1 SGHTA, CDR2 FQGTGA.

This clonotype was detected many times. The CDR3 region is CASSFFAERDEEQYF. DNA of the CDR3: TGTGCCAGCAGCTTTTTCGCGGAACGGGACGAAGAGCAGTACTTC. The chain has TRBV13 and TRBJ2-7; D is possibly TRBD1 or TRBD2 (5 bases each). This CDR3 comprises 15 residues. The V end lost 3 bases, the J end lost 7 bases, and 19 bases lay between the germline ends. The germline gives CDR1 PRHDT, CDR2 FYEKMQ (reference sequence). The whole variable domain, remainder taken from reference TRBV13 and TRBJ2-7, is AAGVIQSPRHLIKEKRETATLKCYPIPRHDTVYWYQQGPGQDPQFLISFYEKMQSDKGSIPDRFSAQQFSDYHSELNMSSLELGDSALYFCASSFFAERDEEQYFGPGTRLTVT.

The table lists this clonotype with a few counts. The chain carries TRBV6-9 and TRBJ1-4, with TRBD1 matching 7 bases. CDR1 is MNHGY, CDR2 SVAAGI, per germline. After removal of 4 bases from V and 6 bases from J, the junction contained 5 bases not matched to a gene. The CDR3 length is 14 residues. The CDR3 DNA reads TGTGCCAGCAGTTGGGGACAGACCGATGAAAAACTGTTTTTT. Protein: CASSWGQTDEKLFF.

This clonotype was detected only a few times. The rearrangement uses TRBV9 and TRBJ2-1; 10 bases match TRBD2. J lost 9 bases, V lost 1 base, and 7 bases had no gene match. From germline, CDR1 is SGDLS and CDR2 YYNGEE. This CDR3 contains 15 residues. The CDR3 nucleotides are TGTGCCAGCAGCGTACTAGCGGGAGTTCAGAGTGAGCAGTTCTTC. Translation: CASSVLAGVQSEQFF.

This clonotype has at least ten counts. V and J are TRBV20-1 and TRBJ2-7; 10 bases map to TRBD1. The CDR3 has 16 amino acids. V gave up 5 bases and J gave up 7 bases; unmatched junction bases: 17. Looked up from germline, CDR1 is DFQATT and CDR2 is SNEGSKA (reference sequence). The CDR3 sequence: CSAPGQGLSYGREQYF. CDR3 nucleotides: TGCAGTGCTCCGGGACAGGGGCTCTCCTACGGGAGGGAGCAGTACTTC.

CDR3 sequence (DNA): TGTGCCAGCAGTCCGACTTTGTTGTCCTACGAGCAGTACTTC. It translates to CASSPTLLSYEQYF. The chain employs TRBV6-2 or TRBV6-3 and TRBJ2-7; D unresolved. The length of the CDR3 is 14 residues. The germline gives CDR1 MNHEY, CDR2 SVGEGT. Trimming shortened V by 5 bases and J by 1 base, and 12 bases separated the two germline ends.